This TCR beta chain was sequenced in a study of T cells after somatic rescue of genetic block. Sequenced by immunoSEQ multiplex PCR; TCRdb stores in-frame clones only, minus some. This sample yields roughly 55,000 clones, of which around 96% are seen a single time; about 0.075% belongs to the top ten. The CDR3 extends over 15 amino acids. V lost 6 bases and J 5 bases, leaving 19 bases between the germline ends. CDR1 is MNHNY and CDR2 is SVGAGI in the germline V gene (reference sequence). This TCR came from a child less than two years old. What was sequenced was peripheral blood mononuclear cells (PBMCs). The genes are TRBV6-6 and TRBJ1-1; D remains unclear. CDR3 protein: CASSINPTGRTEAFF. As DNA, the CDR3 is TGTGCCAGCAGCATAAATCCCACTGGACGTACTGAAGCTTTCTTT.